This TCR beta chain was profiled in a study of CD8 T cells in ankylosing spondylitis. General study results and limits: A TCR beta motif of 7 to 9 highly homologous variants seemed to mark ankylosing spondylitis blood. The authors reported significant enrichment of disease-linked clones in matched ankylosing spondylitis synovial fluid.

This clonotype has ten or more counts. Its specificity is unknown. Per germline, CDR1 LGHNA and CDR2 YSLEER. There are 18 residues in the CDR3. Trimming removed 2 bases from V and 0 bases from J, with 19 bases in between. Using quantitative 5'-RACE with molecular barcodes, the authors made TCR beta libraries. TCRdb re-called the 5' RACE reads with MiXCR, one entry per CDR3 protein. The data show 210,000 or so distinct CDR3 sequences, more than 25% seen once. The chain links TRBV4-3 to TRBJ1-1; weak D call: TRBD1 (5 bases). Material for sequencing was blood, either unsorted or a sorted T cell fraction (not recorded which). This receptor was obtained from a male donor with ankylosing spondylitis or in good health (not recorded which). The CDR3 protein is CASSQTVGGTKMNTEAFF. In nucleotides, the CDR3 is TGCGCCAGCAGCCAAACTGTCGGGGGGACGAAGATGAACACTGAAGCTTTCTTT.